This T cell receptor beta chain was identified in a study of cytomegalovirus exposure and HLA in healthy donors. Study observations and caveats: Among donors in an Asian-associated ancestry cluster, a later analysis reportedly found fewer N-insertions than the roughly 700-donor mean. A later analysis linked a missense variant in DCLRE1C to the trimming of TCR beta V and J genes. Data from an earlier analysis indicated that most TCR beta V segments were productive either about 90% or about 30% of the time. The authors later found TCR association rates varying by HLA locus, with DRB1 most and HLA-C fewest.

60 Vbeta and 13 Jbeta primers were used in PCR. Measured with immunoSEQ multiplex PCR; TCRdb has only the in-frame clones, and not every one. The table has 160,000 or so clones, approximately 79% seen once. This clone was seen more than once but under ten times. Its antigen is as yet unknown. V dropped 0 bases and J dropped 7 bases, with 13 bases sitting between them. This CDR3 has 15 residues. The germline gives CDR1 MGHRA, CDR2 YSYEKL. The J gene is TRBJ1-5, the V gene TRBV4-1; no clear D gene. The sample taken for sequencing was PBMCs. This clonotype was sampled from a woman in her forties or fifties in good health and CMV-seropositive. The DNA of the CDR3 is TGCGCCAGCAGCCAAGATTCCACGACGGGGCAGCCCCAGCATTTT. This translates into CASSQDSTTGQPQHF.